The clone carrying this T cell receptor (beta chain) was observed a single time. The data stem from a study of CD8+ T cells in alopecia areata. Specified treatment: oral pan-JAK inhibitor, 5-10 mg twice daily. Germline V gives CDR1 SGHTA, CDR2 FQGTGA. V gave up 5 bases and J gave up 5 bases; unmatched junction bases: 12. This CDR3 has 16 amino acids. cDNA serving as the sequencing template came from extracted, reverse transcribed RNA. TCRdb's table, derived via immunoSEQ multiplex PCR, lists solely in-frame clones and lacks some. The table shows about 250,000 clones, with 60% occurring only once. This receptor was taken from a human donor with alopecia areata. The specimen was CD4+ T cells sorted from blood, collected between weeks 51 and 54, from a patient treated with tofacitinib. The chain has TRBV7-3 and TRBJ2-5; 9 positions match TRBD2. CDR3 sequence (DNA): TGTGCCAGCAGCGAAACTAGCGGGCCTACCGGGGAGACCCAGTACTTC. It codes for CASSETSGPTGETQYF.